The present TCR beta chain was sequenced within a study of blood T cells in healthy people across ages. A second PCR of 7 to 11 cycles used a sample-barcoded 5' primer and a J-beta primer mix. TCRdb independently ran MiXCR on the 5' RACE reads; one entry per CDR3 protein. The data contain roughly 1,500,000 distinct CDR3 sequences, about 40% of them seen just once; the ten biggest clones take up 7.9%. The CDR3 loop spans 16 amino acids. The V and J ends lost 2 bases and 0 bases respectively, with 12 bases between them. Germline values: CDR1 SGHAT, CDR2 FQNNGV. This clonotype was detected a few times. The receptor comes from a woman younger than 35 in good health. The sample consisted of blood. V and J are TRBV11-2 and TRBJ2-3; D not certain. The DNA for the CDR3 is TGTGCCAGCAGCTTATGGGTGGCAGCGAGCACAGATACGCAGTATTTT. Translating gives CASSLWVAASTDTQYF.